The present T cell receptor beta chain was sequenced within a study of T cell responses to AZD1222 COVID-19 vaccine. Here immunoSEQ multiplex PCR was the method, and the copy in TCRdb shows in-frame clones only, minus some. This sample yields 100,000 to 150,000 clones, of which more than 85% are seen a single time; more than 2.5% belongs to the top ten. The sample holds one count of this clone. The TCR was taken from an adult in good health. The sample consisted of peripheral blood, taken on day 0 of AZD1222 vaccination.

CDR3 in DNA: TGTGCCAGCAGCTTACACCCCCCTACAGGGGACTATGGCTACACCTTC. Its translation: CASSLHPPTGDYGYTF. The rearrangement joins TRBV13 to TRBJ1-2; 7 positions match TRBD1. This CDR3 is 16 amino acids long. J lost 3 bases, V lost 2 bases, and 9 bases had no gene match. CDR1 PRHDT and CDR2 FYEKMQ come from the germline V gene (reference sequence). The entire variable domain, with the rest obtained from reference TRBV13 and TRBJ1-2, is as follows: AAGVIQSPRHLIKEKRETATLKCYPIPRHDTVYWYQQGPGQDPQFLISFYEKMQSDKGSIPDRFSAQQFSDYHSELNMSSLELGDSALYFCASSLHPPTGDYGYTFGSGTRLTVV.